This T cell receptor beta chain was sequenced in a study of tumor and adjacent non-tumor tissue in lung cancer (dated by TCRdb to between 2018 and 2020). About the investigation overall: Of the cohort, some 12 patients had adenocarcinoma, 2 had squamous cell carcinoma and 1 had small cell lung cancer. Ages among the roughly 15 patients ranged from about 30 to 80 years, there were 10 men and 5 women, and disease was at TNM stage I to III. Sequencing produced 100 million to 150 million productive TCRbeta reads in total, an average of approximately 3.9 million reads per sample. The study compared bulk TCRbeta repertoires from lung tumor tissue and matched distant non-tumor lung tissue of some 14 lung cancer patients. For each patient, one tumor sample and one normal lung sample were taken, giving approximately 33 paired specimens that underwent TCRbeta CDR3 sequencing. General findings and caveats noted by the study authors: Tumor tissue showed significantly greater TCR diversity (inverse Simpson) than normal lung tissue (roughly 390 vs 170, P = 0.0075, Mann-Whitney U test). Because peripheral blood was not sequenced, blood TCRbeta repertoires in the lung cancer patients of the study were not examined. Neither the sequencing platform nor unique molecular identifiers are named or mentioned anywhere in the methods. Only approximately 16 patients were included in the cohort, and the need for larger samples and more detailed clinical data was noted by the authors. In normal lung, the top 100 clones accounted for a significantly larger cumulative share of the repertoire than in tumor tissue. Younger patients had significantly higher TCR diversity, and higher tumor TCR diversity was associated with shorter overall and disease-free survival.

RNA was extracted from bulk unsorted tissue and checked for quality with a NanoDrop ND-1000 and an Agilent 2100. For the normal lung samples, distant non-tumor tissue was collected more than 3 cm away from the tumor edge. Donors were newly diagnosed lung cancer patients admitted for thoracic surgery in China between August and November 2014, without prior chemotherapy. Patients who had received previous radiotherapy or chemotherapy, or who had another concurrent cancer, were excluded from the study. Pieces of surgical tissue measuring about 1-2 cm3 were kept in RNAlater solution and held at -80 degrees C until needed. Preparation of the library involved multiplex PCR. Sequenced on an Illumina HiSeq 2500. TCRbeta libraries were built by three rounds of nested PCR using primers (Table S4), following protocols modified from ARM-PCR. Before sequencing, PCR products of 200-500 bp were cut from the gel and purified using the QIAquick gel extraction kit. Concerning the study's data processing: Reads were cleaned using Trimmomatic, were merged into complete CDR3 sequences using FLASH, and were assigned to V(D)J germline segments using MiTCR. VDJtools was used to compute clonal diversity as the inverse Simpson's index. Productive reads were defined as in-frame sequences without a premature stop codon. In-frame beta chains were kept once TCRdb had trimmed the public reads at Q25 with fastp and called clones with MiXCR. Rows with a matching CDR3 protein are joined into one entry that keeps the most common DNA and genes. The V and J calls and clone size are TCRdb's, not the authors'. The sample table holds 90,000 to 120,000 distinct CDR3 sequences, of which 50% to 70% were seen once. The leading ten clones occupy roughly a fifth of the sample.

The junction carries 21 bases between V and J, which are trimmed by 8 bases and 1 base respectively. The CDR3 length is 17 residues, termini included. The read is trimmed to its CDR3 DNA, 51 bases read in frame from base 1. CDR1 and CDR2, looked up from the germline V gene (reference sequence), are SGHAT and FQDESV. Only one count was recorded for this clonotype. What this receptor recognizes is not known. The CDR3 ends on some other residue instead of the conserved phenylalanine or tryptophan, so this is likely a read error. This TCR was recovered from a man aged 25 to 40 with non-small cell lung cancer. The chain is made from TRBV11-1 and TRBJ2-1; a weak D assignment points to TRBD1 (6 bases agree). The sample taken for sequencing was distant non-tumor lung tissue. The bases read TGTGCCAGCGCCCTCTGTGGGGCAGGGGAGTCCTACAATGAGCAGTTCCTC. This encodes CASALCGAGESYNEQFL.